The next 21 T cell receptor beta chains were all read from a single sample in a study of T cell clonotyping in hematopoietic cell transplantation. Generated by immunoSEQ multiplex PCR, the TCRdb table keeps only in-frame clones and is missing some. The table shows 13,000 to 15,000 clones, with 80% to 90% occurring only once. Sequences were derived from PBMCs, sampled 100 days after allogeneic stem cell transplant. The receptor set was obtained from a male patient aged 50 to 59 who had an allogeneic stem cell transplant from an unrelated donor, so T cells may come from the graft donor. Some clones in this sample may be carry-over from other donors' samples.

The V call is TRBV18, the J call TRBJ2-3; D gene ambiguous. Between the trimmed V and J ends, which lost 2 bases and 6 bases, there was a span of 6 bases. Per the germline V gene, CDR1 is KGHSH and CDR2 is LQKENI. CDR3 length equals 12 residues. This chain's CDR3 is CASSPERDTQYF. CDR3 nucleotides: TGTGCCAGCTCACCAGAGAGGGATACGCAGTATTTT. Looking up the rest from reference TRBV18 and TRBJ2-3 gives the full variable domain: NAGVMQNPRHLVRRRGQEARLRCSPMKGHSHVYWYRQLPEEGLKFMVYLQKENIIDESGMPKERFSAEFPKEGPSILRIQQVVRGDSAAYFCASSPERDTQYFGPGTRLTVL.

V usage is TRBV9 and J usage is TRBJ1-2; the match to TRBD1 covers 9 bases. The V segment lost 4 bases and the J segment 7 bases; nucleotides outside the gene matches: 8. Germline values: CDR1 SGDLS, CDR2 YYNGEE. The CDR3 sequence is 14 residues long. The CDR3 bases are TGTGCCAGCAGCAGACGGGACAGGGCTGGTGGCTACACCTTC. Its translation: CASSRRDRAGGYTF.

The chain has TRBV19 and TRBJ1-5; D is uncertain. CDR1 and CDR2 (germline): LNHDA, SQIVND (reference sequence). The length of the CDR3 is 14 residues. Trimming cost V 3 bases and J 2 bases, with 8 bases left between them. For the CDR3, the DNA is TGTGCCAGTAGTATCCAAATAGGCAATCAGCCCCAGCATTTT. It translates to CASSIQIGNQPQHF. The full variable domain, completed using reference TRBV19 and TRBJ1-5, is DGGITQSPKYLFRKEGQNVTLSCEQNLNHDAMYWYRQDPGQGLRLIYYSQIVNDFQKGDIAEGYSVSREKKESFPLTVTSAQKNPTAFYLCASSIQIGNQPQHFGDGTRLSIL.

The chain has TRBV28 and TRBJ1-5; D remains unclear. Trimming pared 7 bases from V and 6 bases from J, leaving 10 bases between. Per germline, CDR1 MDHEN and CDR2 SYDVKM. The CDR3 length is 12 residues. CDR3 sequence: CASTSRGQPQHF. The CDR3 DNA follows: TGTGCCAGCACCTCTCGGGGTCAGCCCCAGCATTTT.

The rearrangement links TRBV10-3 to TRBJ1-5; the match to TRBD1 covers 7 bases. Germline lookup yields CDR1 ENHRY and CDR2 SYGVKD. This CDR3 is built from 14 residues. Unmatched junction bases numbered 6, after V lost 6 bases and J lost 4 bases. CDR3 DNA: TGTGCCATCAGGGAAGGGGGCGAGAATCAGCCCCAGCATTTT. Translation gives CAIREGGENQPQHF.

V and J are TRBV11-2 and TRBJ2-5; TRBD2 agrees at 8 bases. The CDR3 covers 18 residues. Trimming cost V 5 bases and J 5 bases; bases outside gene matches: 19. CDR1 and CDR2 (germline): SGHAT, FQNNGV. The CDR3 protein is CASSPSGGLGVFSETQYF. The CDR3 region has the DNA TGTGCCAGCAGCCCATCTGGGGGACTAGGTGTTTTCAGTGAGACCCAGTACTTC.

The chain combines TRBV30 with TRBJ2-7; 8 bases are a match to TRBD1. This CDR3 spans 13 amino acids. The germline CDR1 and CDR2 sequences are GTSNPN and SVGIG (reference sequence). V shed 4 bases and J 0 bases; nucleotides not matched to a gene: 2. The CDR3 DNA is TGTGCCTGGAAGGACAGGGCCTCCTACGAGCAGTACTTC. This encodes CAWKDRASYEQYF.

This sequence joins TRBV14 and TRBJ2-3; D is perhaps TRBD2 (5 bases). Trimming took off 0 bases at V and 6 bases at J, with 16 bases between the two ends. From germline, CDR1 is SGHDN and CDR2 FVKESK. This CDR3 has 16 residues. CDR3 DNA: TGTGCCAGCAGCCAAGATTCGGGGAATCTAATGGATACGCAGTATTTT. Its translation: CASSQDSGNLMDTQYF. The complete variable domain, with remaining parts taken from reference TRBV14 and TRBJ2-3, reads EAGVTQFPSHSVIEKGQTVTLRCDPISGHDNLYWYRRVMGKEIKFLLHFVKESKQDESGMPNNRFLAERTGGTYSTLKVQPAELEDSGVYFCASSQDSGNLMDTQYFGPGTRLTVL.

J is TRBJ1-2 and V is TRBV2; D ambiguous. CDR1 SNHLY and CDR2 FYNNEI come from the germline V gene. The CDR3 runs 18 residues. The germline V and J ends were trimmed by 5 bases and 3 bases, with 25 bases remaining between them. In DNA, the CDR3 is TGTGCCAGCAGTAACACACCAGTTGGGAGTCAGAATTACTATGGCTACACCTTC. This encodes CASSNTPVGSQNYYGYTF.

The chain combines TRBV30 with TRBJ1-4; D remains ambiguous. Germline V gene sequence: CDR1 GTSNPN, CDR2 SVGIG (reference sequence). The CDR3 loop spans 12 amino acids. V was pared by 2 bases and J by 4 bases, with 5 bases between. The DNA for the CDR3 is TGTGCCTGGAGTCCCAGTAATGAAAAACTGTTTTTT. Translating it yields CAWSPSNEKLFF.

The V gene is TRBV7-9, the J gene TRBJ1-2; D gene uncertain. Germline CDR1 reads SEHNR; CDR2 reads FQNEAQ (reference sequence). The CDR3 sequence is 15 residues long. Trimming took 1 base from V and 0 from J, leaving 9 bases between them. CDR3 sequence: CASSLVQASNYGYTF. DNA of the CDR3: TGTGCCAGCAGCTTAGTACAAGCTTCTAACTATGGCTACACCTTC.

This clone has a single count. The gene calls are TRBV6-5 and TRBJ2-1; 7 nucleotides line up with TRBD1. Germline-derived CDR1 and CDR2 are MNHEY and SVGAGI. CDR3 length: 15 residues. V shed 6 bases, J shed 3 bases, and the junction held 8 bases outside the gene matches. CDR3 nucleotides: TGTGCCAGCAGGTCCGCAGGGGGTGTCTACAATGAGCAGTTCTTC. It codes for CASRSAGGVYNEQFF.

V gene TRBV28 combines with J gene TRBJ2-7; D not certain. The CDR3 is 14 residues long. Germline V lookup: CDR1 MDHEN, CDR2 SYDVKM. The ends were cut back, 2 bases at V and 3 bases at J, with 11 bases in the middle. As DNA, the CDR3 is TGTGCCAGCAGTTTAGGCACCAAGCTCTACGAGCAGTACTTC. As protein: CASSLGTKLYEQYF.

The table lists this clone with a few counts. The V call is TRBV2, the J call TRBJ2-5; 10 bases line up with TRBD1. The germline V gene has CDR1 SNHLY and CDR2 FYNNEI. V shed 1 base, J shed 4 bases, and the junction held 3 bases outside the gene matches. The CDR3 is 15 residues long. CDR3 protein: CASSEEGTGAETQYF. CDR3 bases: TGTGCCAGCAGTGAAGAGGGGACAGGGGCAGAGACCCAGTACTTC.

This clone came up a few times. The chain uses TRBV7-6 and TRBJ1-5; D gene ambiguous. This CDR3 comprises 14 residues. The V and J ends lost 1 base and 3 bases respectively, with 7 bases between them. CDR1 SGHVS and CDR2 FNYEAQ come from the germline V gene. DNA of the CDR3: TGTGCCAGCAGCTTAGATATCGACAATCAGCCCCAGCATTTT. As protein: CASSLDIDNQPQHF.

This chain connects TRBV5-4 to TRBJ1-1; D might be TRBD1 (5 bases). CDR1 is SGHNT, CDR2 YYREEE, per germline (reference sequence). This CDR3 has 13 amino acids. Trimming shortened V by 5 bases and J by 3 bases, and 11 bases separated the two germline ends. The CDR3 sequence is CASRRGADTEAFF. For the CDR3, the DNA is TGTGCCAGCAGGAGGGGCGCGGACACTGAAGCTTTCTTT.

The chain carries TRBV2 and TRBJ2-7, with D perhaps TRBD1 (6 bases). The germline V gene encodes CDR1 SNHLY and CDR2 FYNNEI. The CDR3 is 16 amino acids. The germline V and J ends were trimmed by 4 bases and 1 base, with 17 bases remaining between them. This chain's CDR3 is CASSGTRQVASYEQYF. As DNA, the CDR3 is TGTGCCAGCAGTGGGACCAGACAGGTTGCGTCCTACGAGCAGTACTTC.

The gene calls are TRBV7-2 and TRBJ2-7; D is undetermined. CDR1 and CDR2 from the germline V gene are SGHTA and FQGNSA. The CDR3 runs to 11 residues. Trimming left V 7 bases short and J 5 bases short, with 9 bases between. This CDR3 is CASTSQNEQYF. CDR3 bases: TGTGCCAGCACCTCCCAGAACGAGCAGTACTTC.

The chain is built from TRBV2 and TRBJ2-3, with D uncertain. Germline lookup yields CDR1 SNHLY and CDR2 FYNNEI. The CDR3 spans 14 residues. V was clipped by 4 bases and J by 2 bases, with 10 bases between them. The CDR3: CASSVYRYTDTQYF. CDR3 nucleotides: TGTGCCAGCAGTGTCTACCGCTACACAGATACGCAGTATTTT.

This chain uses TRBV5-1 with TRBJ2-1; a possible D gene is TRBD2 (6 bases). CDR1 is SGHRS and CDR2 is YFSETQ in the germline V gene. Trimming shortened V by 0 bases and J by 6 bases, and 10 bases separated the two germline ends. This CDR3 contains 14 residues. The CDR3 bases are TGCGCCAGCAGCTTGGCCGCTAGCGTCAATGAGCAGTTCTTC. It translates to CASSLAASVNEQFF.

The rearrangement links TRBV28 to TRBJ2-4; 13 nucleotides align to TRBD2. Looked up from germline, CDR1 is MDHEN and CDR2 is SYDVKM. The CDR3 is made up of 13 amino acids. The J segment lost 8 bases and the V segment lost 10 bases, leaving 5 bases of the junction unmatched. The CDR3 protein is CAISLAGGDIQYF. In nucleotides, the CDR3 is TGTGCCATCTCACTAGCGGGGGGGGACATTCAGTACTTC.